Below, 20 T cell receptor beta chains from the same sample are listed, as sequenced in a study of blood T cell repertoires in COVID-19. TCRdb keeps only in-frame clones here, not all; method: immunoSEQ multiplex PCR. The sample yields roughly 250,000 clones, approximately 82% seen once. The sample was peripheral blood. The receptors originated from a man aged 35 to 55 with active or convalescent COVID-19.

This chain joins TRBV19 and TRBJ1-6; tentatively, D is TRBD1 (5 bases). Germline assignment: CDR1 LNHDA and CDR2 SQIVND (reference sequence). Trimming cost V 7 bases and J 3 bases, with 7 bases left between them. The CDR3 sequence is 13 residues long. CDR3 sequence reads: CASTGDYNSPLHF. The CDR3 coding sequence is TGTGCCAGTACGGGGGACTATAATTCACCCCTCCACTTT.

Many counts were recorded for this clone. The V and J genes are TRBV3-1 (or the pseudogene TRBV3-2) and TRBJ2-7; possibly TRBD1 for D (6 bases). Looked up from germline, CDR1 is LGHDT and CDR2 is YNNKEL (reference sequence). The CDR3 has 14 residues. Trimming removed 4 bases from V and 2 bases from J, with 12 bases in between. CDR3 bases: TGTGCCAGCAGCCGGGGGACAATCCCCTACGAGCAGTACTTC. Its translation is CASSRGTIPYEQYF.

This clone was observed many times. The sample carries other DNA sequences with the same CDR3. The chain carries TRBV5-4 and TRBJ2-2, with 15 bases aligning to TRBD2. Germline-derived CDR1 and CDR2 are SGHNT and YYREEE (reference sequence). V lost 5 bases to trimming and J lost 2 bases; unmatched junction nucleotides: 4. The CDR3 is 17 residues long. The CDR3 DNA sequence: TGTGCCAGCAGACCGGGACTAGCGGGAGGAAACACCGGGGAGCTGTTTTTT. Its translation is CASRPGLAGGNTGELFF.

In DNA form, the CDR3 reads TGTGCCAGTAGTTTCCAGGACAGTTTCGGTGAGCAGTTCTTC. Encoded protein: CASSFQDSFGEQFF. The rearrangement links TRBV19 to TRBJ2-1; tentative D call: TRBD1 (6 bases). Germline CDR1 and CDR2: LNHDA and SQIVND (reference sequence). Trimming pared 5 bases from V and 9 bases from J, leaving 17 bases between. CDR3 length: 14 amino acids.

The sample holds many counts of this clone. The V call is TRBV7-9, the J call TRBJ2-2, with D possibly being TRBD1 (6 bases). V was clipped by 3 bases and J by 14 bases, with 22 bases between them. This CDR3 is built from 15 residues. CDR1 is SEHNR, CDR2 FQNEAQ, per germline (reference sequence). The CDR3 region has the DNA TGTGCCAGCAGCTTTTCCCCGGGACATCGGGGAGAACTGTTTTTT. Protein: CASSFSPGHRGELFF.

V usage is TRBV12-5 and J usage is TRBJ1-6, with TRBD1 matching 7 bases. Germline values: CDR1 LGHNT, CDR2 FRNRAP. Trimming at V came to 7 bases and at J to 0 bases, leaving 6 bases not matched to a gene. The CDR3 runs 16 residues. The CDR3 nucleotides are TGTGCTAGTGCCGGGACAGCCAGCTCCTATAATTCACCCCTCCACTTT. It specifies CASAGTASSYNSPLHF.

The chain employs TRBV7-2 and TRBJ2-5; weak D call: TRBD2 (5 bases). Germline V gene sequence: CDR1 SGHTA, CDR2 FQGNSA. Trimming left V 8 bases short and J 5 bases short, with 21 bases between. The CDR3 loop spans 15 amino acids. CDR3 nucleotide sequence: TGTGCCAGCGGGGAGCGCCCCGGCGTAGGTGAGACCCAGTACTTC. It specifies CASGERPGVGETQYF.

CDR3 residues: CASSPQGESEAFF. The DNA for the CDR3 is TGCGCCAGCAGCCCCCAGGGGGAGTCTGAAGCTTTCTTT. The V gene is TRBV5-1, the J gene TRBJ1-1; 7 nucleotides match TRBD1. This CDR3 has 13 residues. CDR1 is SGHRS and CDR2 is YFSETQ in the germline V gene. Germline trimming cut 4 bases from V and 6 bases from J; bases unmatched to any gene: 6.

V is TRBV2 and J is TRBJ2-1, with 11 bases that match TRBD2. The CDR3 consists of 16 residues. J lost 3 bases, V lost 4 bases, and 5 bases had no gene match. Germline V gene data show CDR1 as SNHLY and CDR2 as FYNNEI. The CDR3 region is CASSAGLAGVYNEQFF. The DNA of the CDR3 is TGTGCCAGCAGTGCTGGACTAGCGGGTGTCTACAATGAGCAGTTCTTC.

The rearrangement joins TRBV3-1 (or the pseudogene TRBV3-2) to TRBJ2-3; tentative D call: TRBD1 (6 bases). Germline assignment: CDR1 LGHDT and CDR2 YNNKEL (reference sequence). This CDR3 spans 17 amino acids. V was clipped by 2 bases and J by 4 bases, with 19 bases between them. For the CDR3, the DNA is TGTGCCAGCAGCCAAAAAAGGGGGAGCGACGGGGCAGATACGCAGTATTTT. Encoded protein: CASSQKRGSDGADTQYF.

The gene calls are TRBV30 and TRBJ1-6; 10 bases line up with TRBD1. This CDR3 contains 14 residues. Germline V gene sequence: CDR1 GTSNPN, CDR2 SVGIG (reference sequence). With 1 base clipped from V and 6 bases from J, the junction kept 0 bases outside the gene matches. In nucleotides, the CDR3 is TGTGCCTGGAGTGGACAGGGGGCTAATTCACCCCTCCACTTT. This sequence encodes CAWSGQGANSPLHF.

The CDR3 nucleotides are TGTGCCAGCAGCTTAACGGGAGCTGAAAAAACCGGGGAGCTGTTTTTT. Protein: CASSLTGAEKTGELFF. The rearrangement joins TRBV7-3 to TRBJ2-2, with a tentative D call TRBD2 (5 bases). This CDR3 region has 16 residues. The germline V gene has CDR1 SGHTA and CDR2 FQGTGA. The ends were cut back, 0 bases at V and 5 bases at J, with 13 bases in the middle.

The CDR3, as DNA: TGTGCCAGCAGCCAAGTGCAGGGGCCGAATGAAAAACTGTTTTTT. This sequence encodes CASSQVQGPNEKLFF. The V and J genes are TRBV3-1 (or the pseudogene TRBV3-2) and TRBJ1-4, with D possibly TRBD1 on 6 matching bases. Trimming removed 1 base at V and 5 bases at J, with 11 bases between. The CDR3 contains 15 residues. Germline assignment: CDR1 LGHDT and CDR2 YNNKEL (reference sequence).

In its sample, this clone was seen a few times. This sequence joins TRBV4-1 and TRBJ2-1, with D possibly matching TRBD2 (6 bases). V was trimmed by 0 bases and J by 0 bases, leaving 12 bases between them. Germline lookup yields CDR1 MGHRA and CDR2 YSYEKL. CDR3 length: 17 residues. CDR3 protein: CASSQDSGGSSYNEQFF. The DNA for the CDR3 is TGCGCCAGCAGCCAAGATAGCGGCGGGTCCTCCTACAATGAGCAGTTCTTC.

This chain joins TRBV24-1 and TRBJ2-7; 11 nucleotides agree with TRBD1. The CDR3 extends over 12 amino acids. J gave up 5 bases and V 10 bases, and 3 bases lay outside the gene matches. CDR1 is KGHDR and CDR2 is SFDVKD in the germline V gene. The CDR3 region has the DNA TGTGCCACGGGACAGGGGGGCAACGAGCAGTACTTC. This sequence encodes CATGQGGNEQYF.

This chain joins TRBV2 and TRBJ1-5; D is possibly TRBD1 (6 bases). Germline-derived CDR1 and CDR2 are SNHLY and FYNNEI. V lost 5 bases and J lost 0, with 11 bases in between. The CDR3 length is 15 residues. DNA for the CDR3: TGTGCCAGCAGTACGGGGGGCAATAGCAATCAGCCCCAGCATTTT. This encodes CASSTGGNSNQPQHF.

The chain links TRBV6-2 or TRBV6-3 to TRBJ1-3; 9 bases map to TRBD1. V dropped 5 bases and J dropped 3; count of bases not matched to a gene: 11. The CDR3 spans 17 residues. CDR1 and CDR2 (germline): MNHEY, SVGEGT. The CDR3 DNA is TGTGCCAGCAGTCATGAACCGGGACAGGGATTTGGAAACACCATATATTTT. It specifies CASSHEPGQGFGNTIYF.

The V gene is TRBV11-3, the J gene TRBJ2-3; D remains unclear. V was trimmed by 5 bases and J by 6 bases, leaving 12 bases between them. This CDR3 contains 13 residues. CDR1 and CDR2 (germline): SGHNT, YENEEA. The CDR3 DNA reads as TGTGCCAGCAGCCCCGACTCAAGGGATACGCAGTATTTT. It codes for CASSPDSRDTQYF. The full variable domain, in which reference TRBV11-3 and TRBJ2-3 provide the parts outside the CDR3, is EAGVVQSPRYKIIEKKQPVAFWCNPISGHNTLYWYLQNLGQGPELLIRYENEEAVDDSQLPKDRFSAERLKGVDSTLKIQPAELGDSAVYLCASSPDSRDTQYFGPGTRLTVL.

The chain is built from TRBV6-5 and TRBJ2-1, with TRBD1 identical over 10 bases. This CDR3 is 15 amino acids long. V was clipped by 7 bases and J by 9 bases; unmatched bases: 12. Germline V gene data show CDR1 as MNHEY and CDR2 as SVGAGI. CDR3 in amino acids: CASKAFRTGGGEQFF. Here the CDR3 DNA reads TGTGCCAGCAAAGCGTTTAGGACAGGGGGTGGTGAGCAGTTCTTC.

The table lists this clone with a count of one. The chain links TRBV27 to TRBJ2-7, with TRBD2 matching 11 bases. J lost 4 bases, V lost 8 bases, and 10 bases had no gene match. There are 15 residues in the CDR3. Germline V CDR1 and CDR2: MNHEY, SMNVEV (reference sequence). The CDR3 is CASRLLAGGLYEQYF. For the CDR3, the DNA is TGTGCCAGCCGCCTATTAGCGGGAGGGCTTTACGAGCAGTACTTC.